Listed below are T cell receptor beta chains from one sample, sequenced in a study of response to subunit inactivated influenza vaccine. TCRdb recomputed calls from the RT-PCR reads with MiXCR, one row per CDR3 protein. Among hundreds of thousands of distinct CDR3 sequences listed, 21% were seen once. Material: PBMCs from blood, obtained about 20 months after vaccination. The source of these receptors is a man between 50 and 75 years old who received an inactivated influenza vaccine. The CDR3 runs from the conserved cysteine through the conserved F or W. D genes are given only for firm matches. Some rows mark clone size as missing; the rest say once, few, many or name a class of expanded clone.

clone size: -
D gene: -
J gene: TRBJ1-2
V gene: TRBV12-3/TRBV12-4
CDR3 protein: CACSHPLRFSPNYGYTF
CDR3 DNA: TGTGCCTGCAGCCATCCACTAAGGTTTTCTCCCAACTATGGCTACACCTTC

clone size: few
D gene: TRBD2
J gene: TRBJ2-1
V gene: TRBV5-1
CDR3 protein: CASSLEGTRGLEQFF
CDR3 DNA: TGCGCCAGCAGCTTGGAGGGGACTAGGGGCCTTGAGCAGTTCTTC

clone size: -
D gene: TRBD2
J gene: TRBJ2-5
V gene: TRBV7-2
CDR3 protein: CASRGRLAGGETQYF
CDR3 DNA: TGTGCCAGCAGAGGAAGACTAGCGGGAGGAGAGACCCAGTACTTC

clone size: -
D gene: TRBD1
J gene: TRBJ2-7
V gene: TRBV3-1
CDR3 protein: CASSQVFRDRGRQPYEQYF
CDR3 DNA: TGTGCCAGCAGCCAAGTGTTCCGGGACAGGGGACGGCAGCCCTACGAGCAGTACTTC

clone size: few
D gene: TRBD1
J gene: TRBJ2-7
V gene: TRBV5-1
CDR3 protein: CASSTGGVYEQYF
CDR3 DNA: TGCGCCAGCAGCACAGGGGGTGTCTACGAGCAGTACTTC

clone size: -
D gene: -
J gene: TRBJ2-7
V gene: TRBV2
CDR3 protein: CASSSLGLDEQYF
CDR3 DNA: TGTGCCAGCAGTTCCTTAGGTCTGGACGAGCAGTACTTC

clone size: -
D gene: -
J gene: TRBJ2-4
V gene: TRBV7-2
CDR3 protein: CASSKPGLMSAKNIQYF
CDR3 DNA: TGTGCCAGCAGCAAGCCAGGGTTGATGTCGGCCAAAAACATTCAGTACTTC

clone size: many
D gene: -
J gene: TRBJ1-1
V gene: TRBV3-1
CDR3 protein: CASSQPLRVGRTEAFF
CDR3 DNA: TGTGCCAGCAGCCAACCACTTCGGGTTGGGCGAACTGAAGCTTTCTTT

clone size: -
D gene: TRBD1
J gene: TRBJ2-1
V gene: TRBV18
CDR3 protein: CASSLRQGAGNEQFF
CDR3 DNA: TGTGCCAGCTCACTGAGACAGGGGGCAGGCAATGAGCAGTTCTTC

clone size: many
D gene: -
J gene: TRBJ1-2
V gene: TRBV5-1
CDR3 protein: CASSLSDRSGYTF
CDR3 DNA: TGCGCCAGCAGCTTGTCGGACAGAAGCGGCTACACCTTC

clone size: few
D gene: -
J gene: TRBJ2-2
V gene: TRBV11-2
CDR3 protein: CASSLYRGGILASTGELFF
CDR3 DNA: TGTGCCAGCAGCTTATATCGTGGAGGGATACTAGCCTCCACCGGGGAGCTGTTTTTT

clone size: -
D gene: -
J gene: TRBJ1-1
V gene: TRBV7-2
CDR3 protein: CASSSSGTPGQAFF
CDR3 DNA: TGTGCCAGCAGCTCCTCCGGGACCCCGGGACAAGCTTTCTTT

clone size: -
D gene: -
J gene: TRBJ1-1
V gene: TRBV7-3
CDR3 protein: CASSMVGNTEAFF
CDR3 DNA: TGTGCCAGCAGCATGGTAGGGAACACTGAAGCTTTCTTT

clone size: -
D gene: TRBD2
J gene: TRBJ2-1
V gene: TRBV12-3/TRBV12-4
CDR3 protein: CASSLSSGGASEQFF
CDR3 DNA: TGTGCCAGCAGTTTATCTAGCGGGGGGGCCAGTGAGCAGTTCTTC

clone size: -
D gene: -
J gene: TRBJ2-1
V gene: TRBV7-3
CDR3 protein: CASSLRGGALSGEQFF
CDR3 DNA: TGTGCCAGCAGCTTAAGGGGAGGCGCTCTCTCTGGTGAGCAGTTCTTC

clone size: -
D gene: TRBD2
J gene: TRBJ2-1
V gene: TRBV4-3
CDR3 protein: CASSQEGLAGSYNEQFF
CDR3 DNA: TGCGCCAGCAGCCAAGAGGGACTAGCAGGCTCCTACAATGAGCAGTTCTTC

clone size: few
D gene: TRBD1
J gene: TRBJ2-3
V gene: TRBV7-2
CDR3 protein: CASSFPGTVVTQYF
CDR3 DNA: TGTGCCAGCAGCTTCCCAGGGACAGTAGTTACGCAGTATTTT

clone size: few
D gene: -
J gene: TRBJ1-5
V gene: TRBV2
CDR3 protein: CASSEAGLNQPQHF
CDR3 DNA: TGTGCCAGCAGTGAAGCAGGCCTCAATCAGCCCCAGCATTTT

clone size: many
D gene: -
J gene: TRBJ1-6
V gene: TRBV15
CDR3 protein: CATSKASGQGPLHF
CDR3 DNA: TGTGCCACCAGCAAAGCATCCGGGCAGGGTCCCCTCCACTTT

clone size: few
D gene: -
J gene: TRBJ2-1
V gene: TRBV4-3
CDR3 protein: CASSPRDSTKDEQFF
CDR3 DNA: TGCGCCAGCAGCCCCCGGGACTCGACGAAAGATGAGCAGTTCTTC

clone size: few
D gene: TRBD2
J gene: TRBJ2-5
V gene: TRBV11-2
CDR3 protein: CASSVGTSGAETQYF
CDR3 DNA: TGTGCCAGCAGCGTAGGGACTAGCGGGGCGGAGACCCAGTACTTC

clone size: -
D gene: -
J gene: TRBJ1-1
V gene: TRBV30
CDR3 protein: CAWRSRVGIEAFF
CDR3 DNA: TGTGCCTGGAGGAGTAGGGTTGGGATTGAAGCTTTCTTT

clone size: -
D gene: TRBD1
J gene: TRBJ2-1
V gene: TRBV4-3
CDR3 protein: CASSQDDREIDSEQFF
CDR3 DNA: TGCGCCAGCAGCCAAGATGACAGGGAGATCGACTCTGAGCAGTTCTTC

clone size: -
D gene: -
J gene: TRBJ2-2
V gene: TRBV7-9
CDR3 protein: CASSSRDRTNTGELFF
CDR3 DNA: TGTGCCAGCAGCTCCAGAGATAGAACGAACACCGGGGAGCTGTTTTTT

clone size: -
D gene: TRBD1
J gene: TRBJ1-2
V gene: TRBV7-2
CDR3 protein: CASSSQTGGMNYGYTF
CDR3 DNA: TGTGCCAGCAGCTCGCAGACAGGGGGGATGAACTATGGCTACACCTTC

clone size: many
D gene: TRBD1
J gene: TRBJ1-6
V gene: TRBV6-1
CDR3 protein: CASTPDRVNSPLHF
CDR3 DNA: TGTGCCAGCACCCCGGACAGGGTTAATTCACCCCTCCACTTT

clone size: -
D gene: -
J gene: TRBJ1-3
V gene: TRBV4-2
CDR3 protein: CASSQDWSFPGNTIYF
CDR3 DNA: TGTGCCAGCAGCCAAGATTGGTCCTTCCCGGGAAACACCATATATTTT